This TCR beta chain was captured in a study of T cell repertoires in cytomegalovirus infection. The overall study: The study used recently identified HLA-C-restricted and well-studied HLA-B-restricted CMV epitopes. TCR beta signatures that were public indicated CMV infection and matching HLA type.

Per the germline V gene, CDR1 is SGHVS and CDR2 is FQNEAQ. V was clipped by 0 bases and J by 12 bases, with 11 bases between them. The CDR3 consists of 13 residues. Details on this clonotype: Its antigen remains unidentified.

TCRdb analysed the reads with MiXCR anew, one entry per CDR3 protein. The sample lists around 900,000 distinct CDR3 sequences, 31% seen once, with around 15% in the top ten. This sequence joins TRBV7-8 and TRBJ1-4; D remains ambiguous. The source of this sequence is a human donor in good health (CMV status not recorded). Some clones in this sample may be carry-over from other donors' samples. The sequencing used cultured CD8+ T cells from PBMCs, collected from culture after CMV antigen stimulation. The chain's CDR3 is CASSLALGRELFF. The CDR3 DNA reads TGTGCCAGCAGCTTAGCGTTGGGAAGGGAACTGTTTTTT.